This T cell receptor (beta chain) is drawn from a study of regulatory T cells in long-lasting Graves disease. Background on the study: To qualify as persistent, Graves' disease required over 5 years of antithyroid drugs with positive TSH receptor antibodies.

Notes on the study in general: TRBV28, TRBJ1-2 and TRBJ2-5 were segments that persistent disease favored. Comparison showed that persistent patients shared more public clonotypes (2,741) than new patients (966).

Comment on this clonotype: Its antigen is unknown.

Combining iRepertoire HTBI primers with Arm-PCR of CDR3 regions, the authors built TCR beta libraries. TCRdb ran MiXCR on the multiplex PCR reads and lists one entry per CDR3 protein. The sample consists of about 660,000 distinct CDR3 sequences, 25% to 30% of them appearing once. Germline V gene sequence: CDR1 SGHAT, CDR2 FQDESV (reference sequence). Losses at the gene ends were 5 bases for V and 2 bases for J; bases not matched to a gene: 4. CDR3 size: 15 residues. As to time point: persistent/refractory GD, antithyroid drugs over 5 years with positive TRAb. RNA isolated from PBMCs was used to make the TCR library.

The TCR originated in a female donor with Graves disease. The chain joins TRBV11-1 to TRBJ1-1; 11 bases line up with TRBD1. The sample was peripheral blood mononuclear cells (PBMCs), taken when the disease was refractory, from a patient treated with antithyroid drugs. The CDR3 sequence: CASSHGTGGNTEAFF. CDR3 DNA sequence: TGTGCCAGCAGCCACGGGACAGGGGGAAACACTGAAGCTTTCTTT.